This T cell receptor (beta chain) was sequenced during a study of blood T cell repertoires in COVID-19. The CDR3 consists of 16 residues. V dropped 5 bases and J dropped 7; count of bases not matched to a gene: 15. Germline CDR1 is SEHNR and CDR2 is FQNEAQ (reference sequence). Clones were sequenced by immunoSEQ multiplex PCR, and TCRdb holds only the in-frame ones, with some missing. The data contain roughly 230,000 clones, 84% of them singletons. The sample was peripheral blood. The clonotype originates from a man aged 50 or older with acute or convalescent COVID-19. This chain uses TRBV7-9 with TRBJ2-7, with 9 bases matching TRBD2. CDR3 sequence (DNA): TGTGCCAGCAGCCCCCCTGGCGGGAGGGCCTGGAGAGAGCAGTACTTC. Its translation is CASSPPGGRAWREQYF.